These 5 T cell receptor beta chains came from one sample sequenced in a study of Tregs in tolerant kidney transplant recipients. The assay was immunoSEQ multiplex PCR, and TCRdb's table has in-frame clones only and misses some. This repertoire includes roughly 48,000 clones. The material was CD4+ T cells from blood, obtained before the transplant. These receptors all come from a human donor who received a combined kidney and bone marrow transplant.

The sequenced part of the CDR3 DNA is TGTGCCAGCAGTGAACCCCCGGTTGGTAGCACGAATGAG. This translates into CASSEPPVGSTNE. The whole CDR3 protein is CASSEPPVGSTNEQFF. This chain joins TRBV6-1 and TRBJ2-1; the D is unclear. Sequencing ends 3 residues short of the CDR3 end; the germline J gene provides the rest. CDR3 size: 16 residues. The V gene's germline CDR1 is MNHNS and CDR2 SASEGT. The V end was cut by 2 bases, the J end by 7 bases, with 18 bases between.

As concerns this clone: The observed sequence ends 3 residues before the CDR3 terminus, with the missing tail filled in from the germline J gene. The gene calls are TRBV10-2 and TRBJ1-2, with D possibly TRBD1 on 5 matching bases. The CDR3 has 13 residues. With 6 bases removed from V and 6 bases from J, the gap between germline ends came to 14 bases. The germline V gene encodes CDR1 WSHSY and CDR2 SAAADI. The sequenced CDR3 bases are TGCGCCAGCAGCGCAGGGATGAGGGATGGC. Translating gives CASSAGMRDG. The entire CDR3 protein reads CASSAGMRDGYTF.

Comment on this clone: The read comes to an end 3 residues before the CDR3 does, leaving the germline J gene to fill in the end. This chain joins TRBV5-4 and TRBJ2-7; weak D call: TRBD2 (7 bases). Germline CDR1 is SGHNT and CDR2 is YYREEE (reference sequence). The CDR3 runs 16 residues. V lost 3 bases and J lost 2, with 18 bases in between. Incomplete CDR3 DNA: TGTGCCAGCAGCTCTAGGGGGGGCGCGAGGACCTACGAG. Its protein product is CASSSRGGARTYE. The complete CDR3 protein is CASSSRGGARTYEQYF. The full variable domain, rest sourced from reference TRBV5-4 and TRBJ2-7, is ETGVTQSPTHLIKTRGQQVTLRCSSQSGHNTVSWYQQALGQGPQFIFQYYREEENGRGNFPPRFSGLQFPNYSSELNVNALELDDSALYLCASSSRGGARTYEQYFGPGTRLTVT.

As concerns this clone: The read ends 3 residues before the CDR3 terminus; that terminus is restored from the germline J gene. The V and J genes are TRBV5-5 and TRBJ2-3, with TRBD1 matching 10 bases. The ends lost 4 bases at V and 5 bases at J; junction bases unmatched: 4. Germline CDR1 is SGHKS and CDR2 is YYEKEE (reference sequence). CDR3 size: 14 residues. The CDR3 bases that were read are TGTGCCAGCAGCCCCGGGACAGGGGTAGATACG. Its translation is CASSPGTGVDT. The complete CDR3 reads CASSPGTGVDTQYF.

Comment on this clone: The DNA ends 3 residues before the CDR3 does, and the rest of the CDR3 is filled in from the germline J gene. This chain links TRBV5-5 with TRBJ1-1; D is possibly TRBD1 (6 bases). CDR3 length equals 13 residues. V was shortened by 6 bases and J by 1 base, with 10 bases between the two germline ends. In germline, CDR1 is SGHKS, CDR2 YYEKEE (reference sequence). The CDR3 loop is CASTRTANTEAFF. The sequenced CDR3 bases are TGTGCCAGCACCCGGACAGCGAACACTGAA.